The 12 T cell receptor beta chains below all came from one sample that was sequenced in a study of response to subunit inactivated influenza vaccine. Each CDR3 protein is one row after TCRdb ran MiXCR on the RT-PCR reads. In the table there are 300,000 to 350,000 distinct CDR3 sequences, 21% of which are singletons. Sequencing was performed on PBMCs from blood, taken less than 22 months after vaccination. The source of these receptors is a man between 50 and 75 years old who received an inactivated influenza vaccine.

This sequence joins TRBV11-2 and TRBJ2-3; D remains ambiguous. CDR3 length equals 14 residues. From germline, CDR1 is SGHAT and CDR2 FQNNGV. Trimming took 1 base from V and 2 from J, leaving 7 bases between them. CDR3 nucleotide sequence: TGTGCCAGCAGCTTAGGCGATCACACAGATACGCAGTATTTT. Translation: CASSLGDHTDTQYF.

This clonotype appeared many times. The chain is built from TRBV4-1 and TRBJ1-1; no clear D. Germline CDR1 and CDR2: MGHRA and YSYEKL. The CDR3 length is 14 residues. V was trimmed by 1 base and J by 2 bases, leaving 8 bases between them. DNA for the CDR3: TGCGCCAGCAGCCAAGGCTACAGAAACACTGAAGCTTTCTTT. Translated: CASSQGYRNTEAFF.

About this clonotype: A much larger clone lies one base from this, so it may be a read error. The chain combines TRBV14 with TRBJ1-1; D is undetermined. Germline V lookup: CDR1 SGHDN, CDR2 FVKESK. The V end was cut by 1 base, the J end by 3 bases, with 6 bases between. The CDR3 loop spans 13 amino acids. The CDR3: CASSQVRDTEAFF. In DNA form, the CDR3 reads TGTGCCAGCAGCCAAGTTCGGGACACTGAAGCTTTCTTT.

The rearrangement links TRBV6-1 to TRBJ1-1; TRBD1 matches 8 bases. Germline loops: CDR1 MNHNS, CDR2 SASEGT. V was pared by 7 bases and J by 1 base, with 5 bases of the junction left unmatched. This CDR3 comprises 14 residues. The CDR3 DNA sequence: TGTGCCAGCATCAGGACAGGGAAGAACACTGAAGCTTTCTTT. Translation gives CASIRTGKNTEAFF.

The J gene is TRBJ2-5, the V gene TRBV7-3; weak D call: TRBD1 (5 bases). Germline V gives CDR1 SGHTA, CDR2 FQGTGA. This CDR3 is built from 15 residues. The ends were cut back, 4 bases at V and 5 bases at J, with 17 bases in the middle. The CDR3 loop is CASSSQGGLSETQYF. The DNA for the CDR3 is TGTGCCAGCAGCTCCCAGGGTGGTTTGAGCGAGACCCAGTACTTC.

The rearrangement uses TRBV2 and TRBJ1-2, with TRBD1 as a possible D gene (5 bases). The V gene's germline CDR1 is SNHLY and CDR2 FYNNEI. The CDR3 is 15 amino acids. Trimming left V 3 bases short and J 2 bases short, with 13 bases between. This CDR3 reads CASSEQKTANYGYTF. The CDR3 DNA reads TGTGCCAGCAGTGAGCAAAAGACAGCAAACTATGGCTACACCTTC. The variable domain in full, with the rest retrieved from reference TRBV2 and TRBJ1-2, is EPEVTQTPSHQVTQMGQEVILRCVPISNHLYFYWYRQILGQKVEFLVSFYNNEISEKSEIFDDQFSVERPDGSNFTLKIRSTKLEDSAMYFCASSEQKTANYGYTFGSGTRLTVV.

This clonotype was picked up a small number of times. The chain recombines TRBV20-1 with TRBJ2-1; 10 bases match TRBD1. Germline trimming cut 4 bases from V and 2 bases from J; bases unmatched to any gene: 11. Germline CDR1 and CDR2: DFQATT and SNEGSKA (reference sequence). There are 17 residues in the CDR3. The CDR3 bases are TGCAGTGCTACGACCCCTCCGGGACAGGGGACCTACAATGAGCAGTTCTTC. Translating it yields CSATTPPGQGTYNEQFF.

The chain recombines TRBV20-1 with TRBJ2-7; TRBD1 matches at 8 bases. The CDR3 runs 15 residues. Germline CDR1 reads DFQATT; CDR2 reads SNEGSKA (reference sequence). V gave up 1 base and J gave up 1 base; unmatched junction bases: 6. CDR3 loop: CSARVLRTGSYEQYF. The CDR3 region has the DNA TGCAGTGCTAGAGTACTAAGGACAGGGTCCTACGAGCAGTACTTC.

The chain uses TRBV27 and TRBJ1-5; D not resolved. The CDR3 is made up of 17 amino acids. The V gene lost 4 bases and the J gene lost 1 base, with 17 bases spanning the gap. The germline V gene has CDR1 MNHEY and CDR2 SMNVEV (reference sequence). The CDR3 sequence is CASSSEHQDKSNQPQHF. The CDR3 DNA reads as TGTGCCAGCAGTTCGGAACATCAAGACAAGAGCAATCAGCCCCAGCATTTT.

There are a few counts of this clonotype. J is TRBJ1-2 and V is TRBV20-1; possibly TRBD1 for D (5 bases). The CDR3 sequence is 14 residues long. Germline V gene lookup returns CDR1 DFQATT and CDR2 SNEGSKA (reference sequence). V shed 0 bases and J shed 2 bases, with 10 bases lying between them. The CDR3 sequence is CSAREGRQNYGYTF. CDR3 in DNA: TGCAGTGCTAGAGAGGGACGGCAAAACTATGGCTACACCTTC.

This chain uses TRBV9 with TRBJ2-1; TRBD1 might be the D (5 bases). From germline, CDR1 is SGDLS and CDR2 YYNGEE. The CDR3 loop spans 13 amino acids. V was cut by 2 bases and J by 5 bases, with 8 bases left in between. In DNA, the CDR3 is TGTGCCAGCAGCGTTGACAGTAACAATGAGCAGTTCTTC. Protein sequence: CASSVDSNNEQFF.

This clonotype came up many times. This rearrangement joins TRBV7-2 to TRBJ2-7; 8 nucleotides line up with TRBD2. V shed 5 bases and J 2 bases; nucleotides not matched to a gene: 8. The germline V gene has CDR1 SGHTA and CDR2 FQGNSA. The CDR3 covers 15 residues. The CDR3 here is CASSPLTGGTYEQYF. DNA for the CDR3: TGTGCCAGCAGCCCCCTAACGGGGGGGACCTACGAGCAGTACTTC. Variable domain in full (rest from reference TRBV7-2 and TRBJ2-7): GAGVSQSPSNKVTEKGKDVELRCDPISGHTALYWYRQSLGQGLEFLIYFQGNSAPDKSGLPSDRFSAERTGGSVSTLTIQRTQQEDSAVYLCASSPLTGGTYEQYFGPGTRLTVT.